This TCR beta chain was captured in a study of shared clonotypes between healthy human individuals. Study context: Used for every donor were three CD4 naive, three CD4 memory, two CD8 naive and one CD8 memory plate. Study-level findings and limits: Despite large depth, sorted-subset datasets appeared incompletely sequenced.

Naive CD8 cells lacked CD45RO and underwent positive selection for CCR7, leaving out terminally differentiated effector memory CD45RA+ cells. Details on this clone: The antigen is unknown.

The data were produced by immunoSEQ multiplex PCR, yet TCRdb's version contains in-frame clones alone and is incomplete. This sample has 1.5 million to 2.5 million clones, with about 95% found just once. This TCR was sampled from a young man in good health. Sequencing was done on a sample of naive CD8+ T cells sorted from blood.

CDR3: CASSITELGRQPQHF. The CDR3 DNA follows: TGTGCCAGTAGTATAACTGAGCTGGGGCGTCAGCCCCAGCATTTT. The rearrangement links TRBV19 to TRBJ1-5, with D possibly matching TRBD1 (5 bases). Germline CDR1 LNHDA, CDR2 SQIVND (reference sequence). This CDR3 has 15 amino acids. V shed 2 bases and J shed 6 bases, with 14 bases lying between them.